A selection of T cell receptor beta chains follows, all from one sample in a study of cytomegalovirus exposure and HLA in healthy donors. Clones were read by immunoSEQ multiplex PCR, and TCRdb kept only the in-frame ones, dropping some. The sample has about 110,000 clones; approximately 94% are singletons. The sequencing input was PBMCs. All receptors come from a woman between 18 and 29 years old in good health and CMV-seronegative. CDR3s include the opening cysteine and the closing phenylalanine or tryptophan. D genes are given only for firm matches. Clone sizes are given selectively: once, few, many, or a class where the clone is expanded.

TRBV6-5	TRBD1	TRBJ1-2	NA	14	TGTGCCAGCAGTTACGGTGAGGGGGCGGGCGGCTACACCTTC	CASSYGEGAGGYTF
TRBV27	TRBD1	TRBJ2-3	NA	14	TGTGCCAGCAGTTGGACAGGGGGCGCAGATACGCAGTATTTT	CASSWTGGADTQYF
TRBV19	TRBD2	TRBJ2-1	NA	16	TGTGCCAGTAGTCTGCCTAGCGGGGGGGCCGTAGGTGAGCAGTTCTTC	CASSLPSGGAVGEQFF
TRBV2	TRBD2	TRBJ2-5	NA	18	TGTGCCAGCAGTGAAGCAGGACTAGCGGGGGCAAAACAAGAGACCCAGTACTTC	CASSEAGLAGAKQETQYF
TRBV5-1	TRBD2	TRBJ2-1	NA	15	TGCGCCAGCAGCCCGGGGGTGACTAGCTTGGATGAGCAGTTCTTC	CASSPGVTSLDEQFF
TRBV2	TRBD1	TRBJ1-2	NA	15	TGTGCCAGCAGTTTCGACAGGGCGGTAGTGCGCGGCTACACCTTC	CASSFDRAVVRGYTF
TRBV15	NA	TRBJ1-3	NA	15	TGTGCCACCAGCAGAGATCAGTGGTCTGGAAACACCATATATTTT	CATSRDQWSGNTIYF
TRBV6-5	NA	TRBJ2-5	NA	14	TGTGCCAGCAGTTACCTGACAGGCCAAGAGACCCAGTACTTC	CASSYLTGQETQYF
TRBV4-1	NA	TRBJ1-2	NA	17	TGCGCCAGCAGCCAAAGTCGTGTCAGGGGACCGAGCGTCGGCTACACCTTC	CASSQSRVRGPSVGYTF
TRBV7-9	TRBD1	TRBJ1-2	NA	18	TGTGCCAGCAGCTTAGGGGACGGGACAGGGACTTTAGAGGCTGGCTACACCTTC	CASSLGDGTGTLEAGYTF
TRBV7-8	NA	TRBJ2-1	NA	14	TGTGCCAGCAGCTTGAACGGGGTATACAATGAGCAGTTCTTC	CASSLNGVYNEQFF
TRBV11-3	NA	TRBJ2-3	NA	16	TGTGCCAGCAGCCGGTCGGGGAAGACTAGCACAGATACGCAGTATTTT	CASSRSGKTSTDTQYF
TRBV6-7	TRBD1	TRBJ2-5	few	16	TGTGCCAGCAGACCGTTTGAGGGGGCGAGGCAAGAGACCCAGTACTTC	CASRPFEGARQETQYF
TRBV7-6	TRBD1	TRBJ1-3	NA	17	TGTGCCAGCAGCTTAGAGAGACAGGGGGCATCTGGAAACACCATATATTTT	CASSLERQGASGNTIYF
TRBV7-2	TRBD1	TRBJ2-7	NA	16	TGTGCCAGCAGCTTAGCCTCCGGGACAGGGAGCTACGAGCAGTACTTC	CASSLASGTGSYEQYF
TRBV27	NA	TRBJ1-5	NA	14	TGTGCCAGCAGTTTCGATCCCTCAGGCCAGCCCCAGCATTTT	CASSFDPSGQPQHF
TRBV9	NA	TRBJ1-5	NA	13	TGTGCCAGCAGCCAGGGGTGGGATCAGCCCCAGCATTTT	CASSQGWDQPQHF
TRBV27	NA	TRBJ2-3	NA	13	TGTGCCACTCGGACAGCGGACACAGATACGCAGTATTTT	CATRTADTDTQYF
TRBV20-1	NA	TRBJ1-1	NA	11	TGCAGTGCTAGACGAACCTCTACAGGGAACTTT	CSARRTSTGNF
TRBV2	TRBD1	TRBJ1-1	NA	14	TGTGCCAGCATTATCGACAGGGGGGGCACTGAAGCTTTCTTT	CASIIDRGGTEAFF
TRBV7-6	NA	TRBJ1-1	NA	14	TGTGCCAGCAGCTCTCGCCTGGGGGGAACTGAAGCTTTCTTT	CASSSRLGGTEAFF
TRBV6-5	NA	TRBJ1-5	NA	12	TGTGCCAGCAGGGCGGGAGATCAGCCCCAGCATTTT	CASRAGDQPQHF
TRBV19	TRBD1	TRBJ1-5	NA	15	TGTGCCAGTACCAAGGACAGGGGTGGCAATCAGCCCCAGCATTTT	CASTKDRGGNQPQHF
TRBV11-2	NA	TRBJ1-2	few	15	TGTGCCAGCAGCCCGACAGACGGTTACTTTTATGGCTACACCTTC	CASSPTDGYFYGYTF
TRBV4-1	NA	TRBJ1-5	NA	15	TGCGCCAGCAGCCCTAGGCATTATAGCAATCAGCCCCAGCATTTT	CASSPRHYSNQPQHF
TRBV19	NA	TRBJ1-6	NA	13	TGTGCCAGTCACGGAGGACAGAATTCACCCCTCCACTTT	CASHGGQNSPLHF
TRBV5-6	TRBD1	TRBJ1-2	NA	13	TGTGCCAGCAGCTTACAGGGGGACTATGGCTACACCTTC	CASSLQGDYGYTF
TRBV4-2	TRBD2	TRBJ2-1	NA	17	TGTGCCAGCAGCCATCTAGCGGGGGGTTTTACCTACAATGAGCAGTTCTTC	CASSHLAGGFTYNEQFF
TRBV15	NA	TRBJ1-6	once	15	TGTGCCACCAGCAGAGATTGGGGCGGAATTTCACCCCTCCACTTT	CATSRDWGGISPLHF
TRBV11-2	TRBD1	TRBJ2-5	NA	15	TGTGCCAGCAGCTCTCAGGGACAGTTTGGAGAGACCCAGTACTTC	CASSSQGQFGETQYF